Shown below are 13 T cell receptor beta chains from a single sample sequenced in a study of T-cell memory formation after mild COVID-19 (dated by TCRdb to 2020 to 2023). Receptor amplification or capture employed 5' RACE. The sample was run on an Illumina NovaSeq 6000. TCRdb reprocessing: public reads trimmed at Q25 with fastp, clones called with MiXCR, in-frame beta chains kept. Here each entry gathers all rows of one CDR3 protein and keeps the most common genes and DNA. The sample profile shows hundreds of thousands of distinct CDR3 sequences; approximately 15% of them were found once. The ten most abundant clones make up 20% to 25% of the sample. The source material was PBMCs or a T cell subset sorted from them (not recorded which). These receptors were obtained from a man in his late teens or twenties who had mild COVID-19 (a few samples of this study predate the infection). The sample titles of this study are shuffled in the database, so cell type and time point are left out; the donor was told from shared clones.

The chain is built from TRBV29-1 and TRBJ2-5, with TRBD1 matching over 12 bases. The CDR3 consists of 16 residues. V shed 0 bases and J 7 bases; nucleotides not matched to a gene: 9. Germline V lookup: CDR1 SQVTM, CDR2 ANQGSEA. DNA for the CDR3: TGCAGCGTTGAAGATCGGGGGGACAGGGGGCCGGTGACCCAGTACTTC. Residues: CSVEDRGDRGPVTQYF.

The chain is built from TRBV5-1 and TRBJ2-6; D is possibly TRBD1 (5 bases). This CDR3 region has 15 residues. Germline V gene lookup returns CDR1 SGHRS and CDR2 YFSETQ. V was pared by 2 bases and J by 2 bases, with 8 bases between. The CDR3, as DNA: TGCGCCAGCAGCTTAAGGGGCGCTGGGGCCAACGTCCTGACTTTC. Amino acids: CASSLRGAGANVLTF.

This chain connects TRBV5-1 to TRBJ2-3; 7 bases map to TRBD1. CDR3 length: 14 residues. Germline loops: CDR1 SGHRS, CDR2 YFSETQ. The J segment lost 5 bases and the V segment lost 2 bases, leaving 5 bases of the junction unmatched. In DNA form, the CDR3 reads TGCGCCAGCAGCTTCGGACAGGTTAAAGATACGCAGTATTTT. Its translation is CASSFGQVKDTQYF.

The table lists this clonotype with a count of one. Given a much more abundant clone one base away, this may be a read error. The chain couples TRBV5-6 to TRBJ1-2; D gene ambiguous. Germline V gives CDR1 SGHDT, CDR2 YYEEEE. This CDR3 region has 14 residues. V lost 5 bases to trimming and J lost 10 bases, with 21 bases between them. CDR3 amino acids: CASSPLAVGEVYTF. CDR3 coding DNA: TGTGCCAGCAGTCCCTTAGCGGTTGGAGAGGTCTACACCTTC.

This chain joins TRBV15 and TRBJ2-1; D gene unclear. The germline V gene has CDR1 LNHNV and CDR2 YYDKDF (reference sequence). Trimming removed 5 bases at V and 7 bases at J, with 12 bases between. The length of the CDR3 is 13 residues. The CDR3 DNA follows: TGTGCCACCAGCCCGAGGATTACTAATGAGCAGTTCTTC. This encodes CATSPRITNEQFF.

The chain carries TRBV24-1 and TRBJ2-7, with a weak D call TRBD2 (6 bases). There are 16 residues in the CDR3. V was pared by 7 bases and J by 7 bases, with 25 bases between. The germline gives CDR1 KGHDR, CDR2 SFDVKD. Here the CDR3 DNA reads TGTGCCACCAGCGACGGGAACGTAGGACCGGCGGGGGAGCAGTACGTC. Translated, it gives CATSDGNVGPAGEQYV.

V gene TRBV6-1 combines with J gene TRBJ1-1; no clear D. V lost 4 bases and J 4 bases, leaving 10 bases between the germline ends. Germline values: CDR1 MNHNS, CDR2 SASEGT. This CDR3 spans 13 amino acids. The CDR3 nucleotides read TGTGCCAGCAGTGTAACCCCGGGCACTGAAGCTTTCTTT. It yields the protein CASSVTPGTEAFF.

The V gene is TRBV20-1, the J gene TRBJ2-3; 7 nucleotides match TRBD2. The CDR3 length is 13 residues. V trimming: 3 bases; J trimming: 4 bases; junction bases outside the gene matches: 4. Looked up from germline, CDR1 is DFQATT and CDR2 is SNEGSKA (reference sequence). The CDR3: CSASGGGPDTQYF. CDR3 DNA sequence: TGCAGTGCTAGTGGGGGGGGACCAGATACGCAGTATTTT.

This clonotype has just a few counts. The V and J genes are TRBV4-3 and TRBJ1-5; no clear D gene. CDR3 length equals 16 residues. V was pared by 0 bases and J by 7 bases, with 16 bases between. CDR1 is LGHNA and CDR2 is YSLEER in the germline V gene. The CDR3 nucleotides read TGCGCCAGCAGCCAAGATGTGTACGGGGTAGGGCAGCCCCAGCATTTT. Translation gives CASSQDVYGVGQPQHF.

This clonotype has a handful of counts. The chain couples TRBV7-8 to TRBJ2-2; D not resolved. Germline assignment: CDR1 SGHVS and CDR2 FQNEAQ. This CDR3 has 15 residues. The V and J ends lost 6 bases and 2 bases respectively, with 13 bases between them. The CDR3 DNA follows: TGTGCCAGCAGTGCCCGGGCGACCAACACCGGGGAGCTGTTTTTT. Translation: CASSARATNTGELFF.

The chain combines TRBV3-1 with TRBJ1-5, with D unresolved. This CDR3 contains 17 residues. The V and J ends lost 0 bases and 14 bases respectively, with 26 bases between them. Germline CDR1 reads LGHDT; CDR2 reads YNNKEL (reference sequence). The CDR3 reads CASSQDRAGPPRALEHF. In DNA, the CDR3 is TGTGCCAGCAGCCAAGATCGGGCCGGGCCCCCCCGGGCTCTCGAGCATTTT.

This sequence joins TRBV6-2 or TRBV6-3 and TRBJ2-1, with D hard to call. Trimming left V 4 bases short and J 8 bases short, with 9 bases between. The CDR3 is 12 amino acids. CDR1 and CDR2 from the germline V gene are MNHEY and SVGEGT. The CDR3 sequence: CASSLSRYEQFF. In DNA, the CDR3 is TGTGCCAGCAGTTTGAGTAGGTATGAGCAGTTCTTC.

V usage is TRBV12-3 or TRBV12-4 and J usage is TRBJ1-1; 7 nucleotides line up with TRBD1. Germline trimming cut 6 bases from V and 0 bases from J; bases unmatched to any gene: 7. This CDR3 has 15 residues. In nucleotides, the CDR3 is TGTGCCAGCAGAAACAGGGGACGGATGAACACTGAAGCTTTCTTT. This encodes CASRNRGRMNTEAFF.